These 23 T cell receptor beta chains share one sample of origin, sequenced in a study of T cell changes during pregnancy in multiple sclerosis. Method: immunoSEQ multiplex PCR; TCRdb's copy keeps in-frame clones and lacks some. The sample gives roughly 36,000 clones, 75% to 95% of which show up once; 5% to 6.5% is in the top ten. The material was CD8+ T cells from peripheral blood mononuclear cells, obtained in the second trimester of pregnancy. These receptors originate from a female donor with multiple sclerosis, enrolled in a pregnancy study.

V gene TRBV27 combines with J gene TRBJ2-7, with D possibly being TRBD1 (6 bases). This CDR3 comprises 13 residues. Per germline, CDR1 MNHEY and CDR2 SMNVEV (reference sequence). The ends were cut back, 3 bases at V and 7 bases at J, with 13 bases in the middle. CDR3 loop: CASSFLRDTEQYF. CDR3 nucleotide sequence: TGTGCCAGCAGTTTCCTTCGGGACACTGAGCAGTACTTC.

The CDR3 spells CASSLAGLNEQYF. The CDR3 bases are TGTGCCAGCAGCTTGGCTGGCCTCAACGAGCAGTACTTC. The V call is TRBV5-6, the J call TRBJ2-7; no reliable D call. CDR1 and CDR2 from the germline V gene are SGHDT and YYEEEE. V dropped 0 bases and J dropped 5 bases, with 9 bases sitting between them. The CDR3 is 13 amino acids.

This clone is labeled large. The V and J genes are TRBV29-1 and TRBJ1-1, with TRBD1 matching over 9 bases. Germline V CDR1 and CDR2: SQVTM, ANQGSEA. The CDR3 runs 16 residues. The trim removed 7 bases at V and 0 bases at J, leaving 12 bases unmatched. This chain's CDR3 is CSALGGTGWLNTEAFF. The CDR3 coding sequence is TGCAGCGCTCTGGGCGGGACAGGGTGGTTGAACACTGAAGCTTTCTTT.

The chain carries TRBV6-7 and TRBJ2-3; 8 bases line up with TRBD2. TRBV6-7 is an ORF; its function is uncertain. This CDR3 has 13 amino acids. V was clipped by 9 bases and J by 0 bases; unmatched bases: 2. CDR3 sequence: CARTGGSTDTQYF. CDR3 nucleotides: TGTGCCAGAACGGGGGGGAGCACAGATACGCAGTATTTT.

This clone is termed medium-sized. J is TRBJ1-2 and V is TRBV5-4, with D unclear. Germline V CDR1 and CDR2: SGHNT, YYREEE (reference sequence). The ends were cut back, 3 bases at V and 4 bases at J, with 19 bases in the middle. The length of the CDR3 is 16 residues. The DNA of the CDR3 is TGTGCCAGCAGCTCAACCGTCATGGAGGGCCCCTATGGCTACACCTTC. It translates to CASSSTVMEGPYGYTF.

For the CDR3, the DNA is TGTGCCAGCAGTGGGGGACTTTCAACCTACGAGCAGTACTTC. Its protein product is CASSGGLSTYEQYF. The chain uses TRBV2 and TRBJ2-7; tentative D call: TRBD2 (6 bases). V lost 4 bases and J lost 2, with 12 bases in between. From germline, CDR1 is SNHLY and CDR2 FYNNEI. This CDR3 has 14 amino acids. Full variable domain (missing parts from reference TRBV2 and TRBJ2-7): EPEVTQTPSHQVTQMGQEVILRCVPISNHLYFYWYRQILGQKVEFLVSFYNNEISEKSEIFDDQFSVERPDGSNFTLKIRSTKLEDSAMYFCASSGGLSTYEQYFGPGTRLTVT.

This chain uses TRBV7-9 with TRBJ2-1; D might be TRBD1 (6 bases). The CDR3 is 13 amino acids. Trimming cost V 2 bases and J 8 bases, with 10 bases left between them. The germline V gene has CDR1 SEHNR and CDR2 FQNEAQ (reference sequence). The CDR3 loop reads CASSLPGDHEQFF. CDR3 nucleotides: TGTGCCAGCAGCTTACCAGGGGACCATGAGCAGTTCTTC. The full variable domain, in which reference TRBV7-9 and TRBJ2-1 provide the parts outside the CDR3, is DTGVSQNPRHKITKRGQNVTFRCDPISEHNRLYWYRQTLGQGPEFLTYFQNEAQLEKSRLLSDRFSAERPKGSFSTLEIQRTEQGDSAMYLCASSLPGDHEQFFGPGTRLTVL.

V is TRBV7-7 and J is TRBJ2-1, with a tentative D call TRBD1 (5 bases). Trimming shortened V by 8 bases and J by 0 bases, and 14 bases separated the two germline ends. Germline V CDR1 and CDR2: SSHAT, FNYEAQ (reference sequence). CDR3 length equals 15 residues. The CDR3 DNA sequence: TGTGCCAGCGGAAAAACAGGTAGCTCCTACAATGAGCAGTTCTTC. Protein product: CASGKTGSSYNEQFF.

V gene TRBV6-5 combines with J gene TRBJ2-5; D remains ambiguous. The CDR3 has 14 amino acids. Trimming stripped 6 bases from V and 0 bases from J, with 11 bases between. The V gene's germline CDR1 is MNHEY and CDR2 SVGAGI. Here the CDR3 DNA reads TGTGCCAGCAGCCTAGATTTGTACCAAGAGACCCAGTACTTC. Protein product: CASSLDLYQETQYF.

The genes are TRBV6-5 and TRBJ2-2, with TRBD1 identical over 10 bases. The junction had 7 bases not matched to a gene; V was cut back by 5 bases and J by 7 bases. CDR1 and CDR2 (germline): MNHEY, SVGAGI. The CDR3 is made up of 15 amino acids. The CDR3 nucleotides read TGTGCCAGCAGTACCGGGACAGGGGAATTCGGGGAGCTGTTTTTT. It is translated as CASSTGTGEFGELFF.

V and J are TRBV5-1 and TRBJ2-5, with TRBD1 matching 7 bases. Germline V CDR1 and CDR2: SGHRS, YFSETQ. Trimming removed 1 base from V and 5 bases from J; junction bases left unmatched: 5. The CDR3 is 14 amino acids. The CDR3 loop reads CASSLRGRGETQYF. The CDR3 DNA sequence: TGCGCCAGCAGCTTGAGGGGCAGGGGGGAGACCCAGTACTTC.

V gene TRBV6-1 combines with J gene TRBJ1-2; 9 nucleotides line up with TRBD1. Germline-derived CDR1 and CDR2 are MNHNS and SASEGT. J was trimmed by 2 bases and V by 3 bases; bases with no gene match: 7. This CDR3 comprises 16 residues. The CDR3 bases are TGTGCCAGCAGTGACCACCGGGACAGGGCCAACTATGGCTACACCTTC. Its translation is CASSDHRDRANYGYTF.

CDR3 coding DNA: TGCGCCAGCAGCCCGCAGGGTAGAGGCTACACCTTC. Amino acid sequence: CASSPQGRGYTF. The J gene is TRBJ1-2, the V gene TRBV5-1; D possibly corresponds to TRBD1 (5 bases). Germline-derived CDR1 and CDR2 are SGHRS and YFSETQ. V lost 4 bases, J lost 8 bases, and 12 bases lay in between. This CDR3 has 12 amino acids.

This clone was observed a single time. The V and J genes are TRBV13 and TRBJ2-7; TRBD1 matches at 9 bases. This CDR3 has 15 residues. CDR1 is PRHDT and CDR2 is FYEKMQ in the germline V gene (reference sequence). The ends lost 5 bases at V and 2 bases at J; junction bases unmatched: 7. CDR3 coding DNA: TGTGCCAGCAGCGCACCGGGACAGGGAGCCTACGAGCAGTACTTC. Translation gives CASSAPGQGAYEQYF.

V usage is TRBV10-1 and J usage is TRBJ2-3, with D tentatively TRBD1 (6 bases). There are 16 residues in the CDR3. Between the trimmed V and J ends, which lost 3 bases and 0 bases, there was a span of 13 bases. Germline-derived CDR1 and CDR2 are WNHNN and SYGVQD (reference sequence). The CDR3 nucleotides read TGCGCCAGCAGTGAAACAGGGATTTCTAGCACAGATACGCAGTATTTT. This codes for CASSETGISSTDTQYF.

The CDR3 nucleotides are TGTGCCAGTAGTATATCGGGGGGAAGCAATCAGCCCCAGCATTTT. Translation gives CASSISGGSNQPQHF. The chain recombines TRBV19 with TRBJ1-5, with D perhaps matching TRBD1 (5 bases). Trimming took 2 bases from V and 1 from J, leaving 9 bases between them. Germline V CDR1 and CDR2: LNHDA, SQIVND (reference sequence). CDR3 length: 15 residues.

This chain links TRBV6-4 with TRBJ2-2; maybe TRBD2 (6 bases). The CDR3 has 14 residues. The germline gives CDR1 MRHNA, CDR2 SNTAGT. V gave up 8 bases and J gave up 1 base, with 11 bases separating them. Here the CDR3 reads CASRREVNTGELFF. The CDR3 DNA reads as TGTGCCAGCCGCAGGGAGGTGAACACCGGGGAGCTGTTTTTT.

The J gene is TRBJ2-1, the V gene TRBV27; D perhaps matches TRBD2 (7 bases). The CDR3 contains 13 residues. Trimming shortened V by 10 bases and J by 9 bases, and 19 bases separated the two germline ends. The V gene's germline CDR1 is MNHEY and CDR2 SMNVEV (reference sequence). The CDR3 here is CATQRGAFSEQFF. CDR3 nucleotide sequence: TGTGCCACCCAACGGGGGGCCTTCAGTGAGCAGTTCTTC.

This chain links TRBV27 with TRBJ2-2, with TRBD1 matching over 9 bases. J gave up 6 bases and V 3 bases, and 2 bases lay outside the gene matches. This CDR3 spans 14 amino acids. CDR1 MNHEY and CDR2 SMNVEV come from the germline V gene (reference sequence). In DNA, the CDR3 is TGTGCCAGCAGTTTGGGACAGGGACCCGGGGAGCTGTTTTTT. Residues: CASSLGQGPGELFF.

The V and J genes are TRBV6-5 and TRBJ1-1; 8 bases agree with TRBD1. The CDR3 covers 13 residues. J was trimmed by 4 bases and V by 6 bases; bases with no gene match: 4. The germline V gene has CDR1 MNHEY and CDR2 SVGAGI. CDR3 region: CASSQGAVTEAFF. DNA of the CDR3: TGTGCCAGCAGCCAGGGGGCTGTCACTGAAGCTTTCTTT.

This CDR3 reads CASSSITEITGELFF. Here the CDR3 DNA reads TGTGCCAGCAGCTCCATCACAGAAATCACCGGGGAGCTGTTTTTT. The rearrangement links TRBV7-2 to TRBJ2-2; no clear D. This CDR3 has 15 amino acids. The germline CDR1 and CDR2 sequences are SGHTA and FQGNSA. The V end lost 4 bases, the J end lost 4 bases, and 13 bases lay between the germline ends.

V is TRBV2 and J is TRBJ1-1, with D possibly matching TRBD1 (5 bases). Germline CDR1 and CDR2: SNHLY and FYNNEI. The CDR3 is 13 residues long. V lost 0 bases, J lost 10 bases, and 12 bases lay in between. CDR3 sequence (DNA): TGTGCCAGCAGTGAAGCCCCCGACAGCGTAGCTTTCTTT. Amino acid sequence: CASSEAPDSVAFF.

The rearrangement links TRBV10-3 to TRBJ2-7, with TRBD1 matching over 10 bases. This CDR3 is built from 14 residues. Germline CDR1 is ENHRY and CDR2 is SYGVKD. After removal of 8 bases from V and 2 bases from J, the junction contained 6 bases not matched to a gene. The CDR3 reads CAIASGQGAYEQYF. The CDR3 nucleotides read TGTGCCATCGCCAGCGGACAGGGGGCCTACGAGCAGTACTTC.